This passage covers 2 T cell receptor delta chains from one sample sequenced in a study of Vδ1+ human thymocytes (dated by TCRdb to 2016 to 2019). Sequencer: Illumina MiSeq. RNA extraction was performed with the RNeasy mini kit, and reverse transcription was done with Superscript III. To generate the CDR3 amplicons, a multiplex PCR was run using pooled V-gene forward primers together with a constant-region reverse primer that carried Illumina adaptor overhangs. Clones were re-identified by TCRdb from the public reads with CATT, and rows with the same DNA were merged. For this sample the table gives under 80,000 delta-chain clones, of which approximately 34% were detected only once. The top ten hold more than 0.25% of the sample. Paper-wide results and their limitations: Unlike the oligoclonal repertoires in peripheral blood, the thymic TRG and TRD repertoires appeared highly polyclonal, with Gaussian CDR3 length distributions.

These receptors' antigens are unknown. The sample was Vdelta1+ gamma-delta thymocytes from the thymus. Reading the label with the study, this specimen's cell subset or site is: FACS-sorted CD3+ TCRalphabeta- TCRVdelta1+ TCRVdelta2- thymocytes. Receptor source: a boy under three years old who had congenital heart surgery.

The V gene is TRDV1, the J gene TRDJ1; TRDD3 aligns across 8 bases. This CDR3 contains 18 residues. V was clipped by 6 bases and J by 1 base; unmatched bases: 16. Per germline, CDR1 TSWWSYY and CDR2 QGS. In DNA form, the CDR3 reads TGTGCTCTTGGAACACCCTTGAGGGGGATAGACTCCACCGATAAACTCATCTTT. Amino acid sequence: CALGTPLRGIDSTDKLIF.

This clone occurred a few times. The chain uses TRDV1 and TRDJ1, with 11 bases lining up with TRDD3. Germline CDR1 is TSWWSYY and CDR2 is QGS. The CDR3 loop spans 20 amino acids. J gave up 2 bases and V 4 bases, and 18 bases lay outside the gene matches. The CDR3 loop reads CALGGKVDGWGIPGTDKLIF. Here the CDR3 DNA reads TGTGCTCTTGGGGGAAAAGTAGATGGCTGGGGGATACCCGGGACCGATAAACTCATCTTT.